The 30 T cell receptor beta chains reported below all come from one sample, sequenced in a study of T cells in Graves' hyperthyroidism and ophthalmopathy. Amplification of TCR beta CDR3 regions was performed using RNA transcripts as template. Initially, a first-round RT-PCR of the TCR CDR3 employed the HTBI primer set. MiXCR was run by TCRdb on the multiplex PCR reads, yielding one entry per CDR3 protein. The sample carries 480,000 or so distinct CDR3 sequences, around 43% recorded once. The sequenced material came from peripheral blood or thyroid tissue (not recorded which). The source of these receptors is an adult woman with Graves' disease, either hyperthyroidism or ophthalmopathy (not recorded which).

As concerns this clonotype: An end of the junction differs from the germline gene, which may be a read error. This chain joins TRBV2 and TRBJ2-5, with D possibly called TRBD1 or TRBD2 (5 bases each). The V gene's germline CDR1 is SNHLY and CDR2 FYNNEI. This CDR3 contains 14 residues. The CDR3 bases are TGTGCCAGCAAGAGCAGTCCGGACACCGGGGAGCTGAACTTC. Translated: CASKSSPDTGELNF.

This clonotype appeared many times. V usage is TRBV20-1 and J usage is TRBJ1-1; TRBD1 matches at 7 bases. The CDR3 is made up of 13 amino acids. The junction had 3 bases not matched to a gene; V was cut back by 2 bases and J by 3 bases. CDR1 is DFQATT and CDR2 is SNEGSKA in the germline V gene (reference sequence). CDR3 nucleotides: TGCAGTGCTAGAACCGGGACAGACACTGAAGCTTTCTTT. It encodes CSARTGTDTEAFF.

This clonotype was seen repeatedly, ten times or more. The gene calls are TRBV20-1 and TRBJ1-4; D gene unclear. The germline V and J ends were trimmed by 0 bases and 8 bases, with 10 bases remaining between them. This CDR3 contains 13 residues. CDR1 DFQATT and CDR2 SNEGSKA come from the germline V gene (reference sequence). The CDR3 DNA is TGCAGTGCTAGAGATGGCCTAGGGGAAAAACTGTTTTTT. Its translation: CSARDGLGEKLFF.

The table lists this clonotype with a few counts. V is TRBV10-3 and J is TRBJ2-7, with D possibly matching TRBD1 (5 bases). The CDR3 totals 13 residues. The V end lost 3 bases, the J end lost 4 bases, and 10 bases lay between the germline ends. Per germline, CDR1 ENHRY and CDR2 SYGVKD. CDR3 sequence (DNA): TGTGCCATCAGTGACGGCAGGGCATACGAGCAGTACTTC. Translating it yields CAISDGRAYEQYF.

The gene calls are TRBV20-1 and TRBJ2-7; 9 nucleotides align to TRBD2. CDR3 length: 16 amino acids. V dropped 6 bases and J dropped 1; count of bases not matched to a gene: 13. Germline V lookup: CDR1 DFQATT, CDR2 SNEGSKA (reference sequence). DNA of the CDR3: TGCAGTGCCCCGACGTCAACTAGCGGGTCTTCCTACGAGCAGTACTTC. Amino acid sequence: CSAPTSTSGSSYEQYF.

This clonotype was observed many times. The V gene is TRBV10-3, the J gene TRBJ1-1; 12 bases line up with TRBD1. The CDR3 sequence is 16 residues long. Looked up from germline, CDR1 is ENHRY and CDR2 is SYGVKD. The junction had 5 bases not matched to a gene; V was cut back by 3 bases and J by 3 bases. This CDR3 reads CAISEGTGGSYTEAFF. CDR3 in DNA: TGTGCCATCAGTGAAGGGACAGGGGGCTCGTACACTGAAGCTTTCTTT.

This clonotype appeared a few times. V usage is TRBV27 and J usage is TRBJ2-7; D remains ambiguous. Per the germline V gene, CDR1 is MNHEY and CDR2 is SMNVEV (reference sequence). The CDR3 loop spans 11 amino acids. The ends were cut back, 4 bases at V and 5 bases at J, with 6 bases in the middle. This CDR3 reads CASSSYNEQYF. The CDR3 DNA reads TGTGCCAGCAGTTCGTATAACGAGCAGTACTTC.

The chain has TRBV7-8 and TRBJ2-2; D is possibly TRBD1 (6 bases). This CDR3 comprises 15 residues. Per germline, CDR1 SGHVS and CDR2 FQNEAQ. V was shortened by 5 bases and J by 7 bases, with 17 bases between the two germline ends. CDR3 residues: CASSRGRDKYGELFF. Written as DNA, the CDR3 is TGTGCCAGCAGCCGGGGTCGGGACAAATACGGGGAGCTGTTTTTT.

The sample holds many counts of this clonotype. Here the CDR3 reads CASSSGGMINYGYTF. CDR3 sequence (DNA): TGTGCCAGTAGTTCCGGCGGGATGATAAACTATGGCTACACCTTC. This chain joins TRBV19 and TRBJ1-2; D call uncertain. This CDR3 is built from 15 residues. Trimming stripped 5 bases from V and 2 bases from J, with 15 bases between. Germline V gene sequence: CDR1 LNHDA, CDR2 SQIVND (reference sequence).

This clonotype was seen only once. This chain connects TRBV24-1 to TRBJ1-5; D call uncertain. Per the germline V gene, CDR1 is KGHDR and CDR2 is SFDVKD. Trimming cost V 3 bases and J 7 bases, with 12 bases left between them. CDR3 length: 14 amino acids. CDR3 sequence reads: CATSDLQTVQPQHF. For the CDR3, the DNA is TGTGCCACCAGTGATCTGCAAACGGTGCAGCCCCAGCATTTT.

This chain connects TRBV25-1 to TRBJ1-1; tentatively, D is TRBD1 (6 bases). The CDR3 totals 14 residues. Trimming shortened V by 1 base and J by 1 base, and 7 bases separated the two germline ends. Germline values: CDR1 MGHDK, CDR2 SYGVNS. The chain's CDR3 is CASSEWTANTEAFF. The CDR3 DNA reads as TGTGCCAGCAGTGAATGGACAGCGAACACTGAAGCTTTCTTT.

This sequence joins TRBV7-9 and TRBJ2-5; a weak D match, TRBD1 (6 bases). Trimming pared 7 bases from V and 5 bases from J, leaving 14 bases between. The CDR3 loop spans 13 amino acids. Germline V gene lookup returns CDR1 SEHNR and CDR2 FQNEAQ (reference sequence). CDR3 nucleotide sequence: TGTGCCAGCACCCCGACAGGTCGGGAGACCCAGTACTTC. This translates into CASTPTGRETQYF.

This chain joins TRBV29-1 and TRBJ2-5; D is perhaps TRBD2 (6 bases). Germline V gene lookup returns CDR1 SQVTM and CDR2 ANQGSEA. V was pared by 4 bases and J by 0 bases, with 12 bases between. The CDR3 length is 14 residues. The CDR3 nucleotides read TGCAGCGTTGCGAACGGGGGATACCAAGAGACCCAGTACTTC. This codes for CSVANGGYQETQYF.

J is TRBJ2-7 and V is TRBV7-8, with 8 bases lining up with TRBD2. Germline V CDR1 and CDR2: SGHVS, FQNEAQ. J was trimmed by 4 bases and V by 3 bases; bases with no gene match: 5. This CDR3 spans 14 amino acids. The CDR3 loop is CASSFPGGWYEQYF. DNA of the CDR3: TGTGCCAGCAGCTTCCCGGGGGGGTGGTACGAGCAGTACTTC.

The table lists this clonotype with many counts. The chain combines TRBV20-1 with TRBJ1-2; D is unresolved. In germline, CDR1 is DFQATT, CDR2 SNEGSKA (reference sequence). The CDR3 has 13 residues. Trimming cost V 1 base and J 6 bases, with 12 bases left between them. The CDR3 sequence is CSARGGRYDGYTF. The DNA of the CDR3 is TGCAGTGCTAGAGGAGGCCGGTATGATGGCTACACCTTC.

The chain is built from TRBV14 and TRBJ1-2; D unresolved. The CDR3 length is 14 residues. Germline-derived CDR1 and CDR2 are SGHDN and FVKESK. The V end lost 0 bases, the J end lost 3 bases, and 8 bases lay between the germline ends. CDR3 loop: CASSQEPGYYGYTF. The DNA of the CDR3 is TGTGCCAGCAGCCAAGAACCGGGGTACTATGGCTACACCTTC.

This chain joins TRBV2 and TRBJ1-3; D remains unclear. The CDR3 spans 11 residues. The germline V gene has CDR1 SNHLY and CDR2 FYNNEI. Trimming took 8 bases from V and 6 from J, leaving 8 bases between them. The CDR3 DNA follows: TGTGCCAGCTGGGAGTTAAACACCATATATTTT. The encoded protein is CASWELNTIYF. Full variable domain (remainder filled in from reference TRBV2 and TRBJ1-3): EPEVTQTPSHQVTQMGQEVILRCVPISNHLYFYWYRQILGQKVEFLVSFYNNEISEKSEIFDDQFSVERPDGSNFTLKIRSTKLEDSAMYFCASWELNTIYFGEGSWLTVV.

In this sample, this clonotype turned up many times. The chain carries TRBV29-1 and TRBJ1-3; D is uncertain. Trimming shortened V by 0 bases and J by 4 bases, and 7 bases separated the two germline ends. This CDR3 spans 13 amino acids. From germline, CDR1 is SQVTM and CDR2 ANQGSEA. CDR3 amino acids: CSVEEVEGNTIYF. DNA for the CDR3: TGCAGCGTTGAAGAGGTGGAAGGAAACACCATATATTTT.

This chain connects TRBV29-1 to TRBJ2-7; D is unresolved. The V gene's germline CDR1 is SQVTM and CDR2 ANQGSEA. The CDR3 runs to 10 residues. V was cut by 8 bases and J by 1 base, with 6 bases left in between. The CDR3, as DNA: TGCAGCTCCGGGTCCTACGAGCAGTACTTC. Its translation is CSSGSYEQYF.

For this clonotype: One base away lies a much larger clone, so this may be a sequencing read error. V and J are TRBV11-1 and TRBJ2-2; D gene ambiguous. The CDR3 runs to 13 residues. V was trimmed by 0 bases and J by 6 bases, leaving 5 bases between them. The germline CDR1 and CDR2 sequences are SGHAT and FQDESV (reference sequence). This chain's CDR3 is CASSLADPGELFF. The CDR3 DNA sequence: TGTGCCAGCAGCTTAGCGGATCCCGGGGAGCTGTTTTTT.

V is TRBV29-1 and J is TRBJ2-7, with TRBD1 as a possible D gene (5 bases). This CDR3 contains 14 residues. Germline loops: CDR1 SQVTM, CDR2 ANQGSEA. The V end lost 4 bases, the J end lost 3 bases, and 16 bases lay between the germline ends. CDR3 region: CSVVLAGRNYEQYF. In nucleotides, the CDR3 is TGCAGCGTTGTATTGGCAGGGCGAAACTACGAGCAGTACTTC.

This clonotype was found many times. The chain recombines TRBV5-8 with TRBJ1-6; D perhaps matches TRBD1 (5 bases). This CDR3 has 16 residues. CDR1 and CDR2 from the germline V gene are SGHTS and YDEGEE. Trimming took off 0 bases at V and 1 base at J, with 8 bases between the two ends. CDR3 nucleotides: TGTGCCAGCAGCTTGGGCGGGGGATCCTATAATTCACCCCTCCACTTT. Protein product: CASSLGGGSYNSPLHF. Using reference TRBV5-8 and TRBJ1-6 for the parts outside the CDR3, the full variable domain is EAGVTQSPTHLIKTRGQQATLRCSPISGHTSVYWYQQALGLGLQFLLWYDEGEERNRGNFPPRFSGRQFPNYSSELNVNALELEDSALYLCASSLGGGSYNSPLHFGNGTRLTVT.

In its sample, this clonotype was seen many times. The chain carries TRBV12-3 or TRBV12-4 and TRBJ2-5; D perhaps matches TRBD1 (5 bases). V lost 2 bases and J lost 2, with 9 bases in between. This CDR3 comprises 14 residues. The CDR3: CASSLRGSQETQYF. The CDR3 DNA reads as TGTGCCAGCAGTTTAAGGGGATCTCAAGAGACCCAGTACTTC.

V usage is TRBV20-1 and J usage is TRBJ1-5; no definite D call. Germline loops: CDR1 DFQATT, CDR2 SNEGSKA (reference sequence). The V end was cut by 3 bases, the J end by 0 bases, with 15 bases between. The CDR3 contains 16 residues. The CDR3 DNA sequence: TGCAGTGCTAGGACCACCTCCGCAGATAGCAATCAGCCCCAGCATTTT. It yields the protein CSARTTSADSNQPQHF.

This clonotype occurred a few times. The chain uses TRBV10-3 and TRBJ1-1; perhaps TRBD1 as D (5 bases). V lost 5 bases and J 5 bases, leaving 24 bases between the germline ends. CDR1 ENHRY and CDR2 SYGVKD come from the germline V gene. The CDR3 sequence is 17 residues long. Here the CDR3 DNA reads TGTGCCATCAGTCAGAGGGACGCGGGGGGAAAGGGGACTGAAGCTTTCTTT. Residues: CAISQRDAGGKGTEAFF.

V is TRBV20-1 and J is TRBJ1-4; the D is unclear. The CDR3 covers 16 residues. Trimming cost V 0 bases and J 2 bases, with 13 bases left between them. Germline V gene data show CDR1 as DFQATT and CDR2 as SNEGSKA (reference sequence). CDR3 region: CSARDAGVWTNEKLFF. CDR3 in DNA: TGCAGTGCTAGAGATGCCGGGGTTTGGACTAATGAAAAACTGTTTTTT.

The gene calls are TRBV29-1 and TRBJ2-7, with 7 bases lining up with TRBD1. The CDR3 consists of 13 residues. The V gene's germline CDR1 is SQVTM and CDR2 ANQGSEA. Germline trimming cut 6 bases from V and 2 bases from J; bases unmatched to any gene: 7. In nucleotides, the CDR3 is TGCAGCGTAAGGACAGGCGAAGCCTACGAGCAGTACTTC. This translates into CSVRTGEAYEQYF.

This clonotype came up many times. This chain links TRBV5-1 with TRBJ2-7; TRBD2 matches at 7 bases. Germline loops: CDR1 SGHRS, CDR2 YFSETQ. This CDR3 comprises 14 residues. J lost 3 bases, V lost 2 bases, and 5 bases had no gene match. The CDR3, as DNA: TGCGCCAGCAGCTTAGGAACGGGAGGCTACGAGCAGTACTTC. It translates to CASSLGTGGYEQYF.

This clonotype appeared a few times. One end of the junction varies from germline; a read error may be responsible. This rearrangement joins TRBV29-1 to TRBJ2-7, with D perhaps matching TRBD1 (5 bases). The CDR3 extends over 12 amino acids. CDR1 and CDR2 from the germline V gene are SQVTM and ANQGSEA. The CDR3 DNA sequence: TGCAGCGTTGTGGGGCAGACCTACGGGCAGTACTTC. This codes for CSVVGQTYGQYF.

The chain employs TRBV19 and TRBJ2-7; D is undetermined. V was shortened by 3 bases and J by 2 bases, with 14 bases between the two germline ends. In germline, CDR1 is LNHDA, CDR2 SQIVND (reference sequence). The CDR3 has 15 residues. The DNA of the CDR3 is TGTGCCAGTAGTATCTCCACGCTGGGTACCTACGAGCAGTACTTC. Protein sequence: CASSISTLGTYEQYF. Drawing the rest from reference TRBV19 and TRBJ2-7, the complete variable domain is DGGITQSPKYLFRKEGQNVTLSCEQNLNHDAMYWYRQDPGQGLRLIYYSQIVNDFQKGDIAEGYSVSREKKESFPLTVTSAQKNPTAFYLCASSISTLGTYEQYFGPGTRLTVT.